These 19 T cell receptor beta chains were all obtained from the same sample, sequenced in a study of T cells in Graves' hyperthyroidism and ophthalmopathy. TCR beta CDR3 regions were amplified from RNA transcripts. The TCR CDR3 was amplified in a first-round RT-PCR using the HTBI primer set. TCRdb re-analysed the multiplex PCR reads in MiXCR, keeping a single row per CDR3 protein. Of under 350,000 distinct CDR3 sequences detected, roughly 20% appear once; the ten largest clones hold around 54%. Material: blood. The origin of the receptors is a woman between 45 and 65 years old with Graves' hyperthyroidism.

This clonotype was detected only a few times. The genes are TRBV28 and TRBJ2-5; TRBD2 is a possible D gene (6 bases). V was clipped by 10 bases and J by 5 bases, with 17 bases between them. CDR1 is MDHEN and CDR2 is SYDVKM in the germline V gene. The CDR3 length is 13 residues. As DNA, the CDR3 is TGTGCCATCGGCCGACGGGAGCCGGAGACCCAGTACTTC. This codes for CAIGRREPETQYF.

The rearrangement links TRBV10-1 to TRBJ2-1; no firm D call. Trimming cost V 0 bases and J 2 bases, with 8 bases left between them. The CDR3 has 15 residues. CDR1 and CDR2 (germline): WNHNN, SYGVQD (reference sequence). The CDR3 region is CASSESQYPYNEQFF. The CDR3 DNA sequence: TGCGCCAGCAGTGAGTCTCAGTATCCCTACAATGAGCAGTTCTTC.

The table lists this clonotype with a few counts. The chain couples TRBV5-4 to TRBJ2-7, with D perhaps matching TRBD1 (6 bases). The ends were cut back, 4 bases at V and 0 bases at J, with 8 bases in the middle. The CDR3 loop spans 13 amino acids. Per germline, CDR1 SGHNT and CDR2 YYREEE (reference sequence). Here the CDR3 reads CASSRDTSYEQYV. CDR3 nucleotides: TGTGCCAGCAGCCGGGACACCTCCTACGAGCAGTACGTC.

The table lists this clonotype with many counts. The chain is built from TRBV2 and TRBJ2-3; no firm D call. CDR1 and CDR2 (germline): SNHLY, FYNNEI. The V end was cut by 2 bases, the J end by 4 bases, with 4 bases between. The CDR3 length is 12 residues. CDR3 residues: CASSEQADTQYF. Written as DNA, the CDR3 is TGTGCCAGCAGTGAACAGGCAGATACGCAGTATTTT.

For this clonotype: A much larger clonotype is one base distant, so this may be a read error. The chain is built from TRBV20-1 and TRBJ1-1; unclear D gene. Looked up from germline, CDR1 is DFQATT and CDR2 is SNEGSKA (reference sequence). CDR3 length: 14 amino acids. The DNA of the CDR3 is TGCGGTGCTAGAAAGCCACCACTGAACACTGAAGCTTTCTTT. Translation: CGARKPPLNTEAFF.

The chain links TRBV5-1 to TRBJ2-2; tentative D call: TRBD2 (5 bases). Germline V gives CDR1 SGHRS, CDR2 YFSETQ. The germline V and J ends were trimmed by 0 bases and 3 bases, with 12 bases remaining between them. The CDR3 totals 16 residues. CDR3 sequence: CASSLGGPRDTGELFF. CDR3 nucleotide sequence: TGCGCCAGCAGCTTGGGAGGGCCTCGAGACACCGGGGAGCTGTTTTTT.

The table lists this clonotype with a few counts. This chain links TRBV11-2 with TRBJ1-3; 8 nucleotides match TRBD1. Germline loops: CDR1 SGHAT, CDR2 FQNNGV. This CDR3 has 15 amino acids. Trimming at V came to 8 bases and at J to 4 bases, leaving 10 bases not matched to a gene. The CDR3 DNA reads TGTGCCAGCGCGGACAGGGCTCAATCGGGAAACACCATATATTTT. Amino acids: CASADRAQSGNTIYF.

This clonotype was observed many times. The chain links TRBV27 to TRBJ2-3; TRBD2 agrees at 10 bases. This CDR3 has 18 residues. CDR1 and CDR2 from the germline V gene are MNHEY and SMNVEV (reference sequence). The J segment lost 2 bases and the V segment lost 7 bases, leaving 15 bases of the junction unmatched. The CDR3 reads CASTWMFLAGDDTDTQYF. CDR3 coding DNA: TGTGCCAGCACCTGGATGTTTCTAGCGGGAGATGACACAGATACGCAGTATTTT.

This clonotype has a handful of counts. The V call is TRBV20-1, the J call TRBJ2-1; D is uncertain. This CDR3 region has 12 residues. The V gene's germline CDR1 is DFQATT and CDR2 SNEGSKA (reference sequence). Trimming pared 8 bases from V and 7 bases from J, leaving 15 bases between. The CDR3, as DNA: TGCAGTCTTAGGAGAGAGGTAAATGAGCAGTTCTTC. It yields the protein CSLRREVNEQFF.

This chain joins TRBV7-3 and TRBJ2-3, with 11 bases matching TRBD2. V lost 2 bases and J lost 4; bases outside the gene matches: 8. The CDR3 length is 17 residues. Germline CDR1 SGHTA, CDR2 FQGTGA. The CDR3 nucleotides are TGTGCCAGCAGCTTACGGTCCTTAGCGGGAGGGTCAGATACGCAGTATTTT. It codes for CASSLRSLAGGSDTQYF.

The CDR3 DNA reads TGTGCCAGCAGATCGGGTACCCAGTACTTC. Its protein product is CASRSGTQYF. The rearrangement joins TRBV2 to TRBJ2-5, with D hard to call. Germline assignment: CDR1 SNHLY and CDR2 FYNNEI. V lost 6 bases, J lost 8 bases, and 7 bases lay in between. The CDR3 is made up of 10 amino acids.

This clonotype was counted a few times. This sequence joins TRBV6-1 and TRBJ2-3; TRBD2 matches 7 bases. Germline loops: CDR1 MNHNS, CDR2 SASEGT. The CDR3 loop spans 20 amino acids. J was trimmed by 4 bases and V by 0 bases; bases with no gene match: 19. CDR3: CASSEASPPWGGIKADTQYF. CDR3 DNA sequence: TGTGCCAGCAGTGAAGCTTCCCCCCCCTGGGGAGGGATCAAGGCAGATACGCAGTATTTT.

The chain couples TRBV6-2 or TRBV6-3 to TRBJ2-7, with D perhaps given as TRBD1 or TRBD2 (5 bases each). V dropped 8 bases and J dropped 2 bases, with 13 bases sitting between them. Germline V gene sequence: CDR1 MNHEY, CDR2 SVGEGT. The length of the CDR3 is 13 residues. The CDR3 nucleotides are TGTGCCAGCCGGGTTTGGGACCCCTACGAGCAGTACTTC. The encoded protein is CASRVWDPYEQYF.

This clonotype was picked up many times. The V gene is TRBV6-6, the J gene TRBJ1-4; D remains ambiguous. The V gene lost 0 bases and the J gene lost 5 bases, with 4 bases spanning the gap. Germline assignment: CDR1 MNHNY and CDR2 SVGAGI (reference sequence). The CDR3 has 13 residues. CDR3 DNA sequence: TGTGCCAGCAGTTACTCGAGGAATGAAAAACTGTTTTTT. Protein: CASSYSRNEKLFF.

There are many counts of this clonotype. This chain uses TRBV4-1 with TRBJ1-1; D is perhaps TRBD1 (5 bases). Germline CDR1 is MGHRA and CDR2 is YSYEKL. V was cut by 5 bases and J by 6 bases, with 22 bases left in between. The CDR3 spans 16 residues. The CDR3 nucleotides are TGCGCCAGCAGCGTACGTCCGGTCGACAGCCGATCTGAAGCTTTCTTT. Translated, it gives CASSVRPVDSRSEAFF.

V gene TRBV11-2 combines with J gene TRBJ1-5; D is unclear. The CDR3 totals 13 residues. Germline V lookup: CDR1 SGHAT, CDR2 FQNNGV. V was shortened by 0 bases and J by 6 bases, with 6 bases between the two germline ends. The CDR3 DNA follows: TGTGCCAGCAGCTTAGATCAAGGTCAGCCCCAGCATTTT. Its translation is CASSLDQGQPQHF.

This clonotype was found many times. The CDR3 nucleotides are TGTGCCACAGGGACTAGCGGGAGCGAGAGGCAGTATTTT. This sequence encodes CATGTSGSERQYF. The chain links TRBV28 to TRBJ2-3, with 14 bases lining up with TRBD2. J was trimmed by 11 bases and V by 10 bases; bases with no gene match: 8. The V gene's germline CDR1 is MDHEN and CDR2 SYDVKM. The CDR3 length is 13 residues.

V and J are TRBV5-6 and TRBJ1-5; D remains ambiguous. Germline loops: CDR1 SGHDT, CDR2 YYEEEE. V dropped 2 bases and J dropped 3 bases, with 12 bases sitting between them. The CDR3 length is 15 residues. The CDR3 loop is CASSFGYGPNQPQHF. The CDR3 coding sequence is TGTGCCAGCAGCTTCGGTTATGGCCCCAATCAGCCCCAGCATTTT.

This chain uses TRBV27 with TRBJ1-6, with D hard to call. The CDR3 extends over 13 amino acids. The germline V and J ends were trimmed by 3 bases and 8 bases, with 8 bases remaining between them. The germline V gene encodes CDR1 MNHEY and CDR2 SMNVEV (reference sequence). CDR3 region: CASSFLRHSPLHF. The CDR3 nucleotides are TGTGCCAGCAGTTTTCTGAGGCATTCACCCCTCCACTTT.